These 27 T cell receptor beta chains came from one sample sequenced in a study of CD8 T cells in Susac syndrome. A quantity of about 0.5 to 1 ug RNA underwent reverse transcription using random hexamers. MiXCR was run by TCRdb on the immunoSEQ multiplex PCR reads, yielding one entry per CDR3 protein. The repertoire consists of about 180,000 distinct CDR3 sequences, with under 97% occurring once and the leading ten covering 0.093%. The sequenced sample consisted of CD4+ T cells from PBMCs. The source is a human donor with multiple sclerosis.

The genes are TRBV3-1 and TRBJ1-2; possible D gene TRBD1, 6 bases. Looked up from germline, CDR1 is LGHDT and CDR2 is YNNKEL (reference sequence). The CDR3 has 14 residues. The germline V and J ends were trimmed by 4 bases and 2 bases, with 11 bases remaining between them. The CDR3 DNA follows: TGTGCCAGCAGCCCCGGACAGACAAACTATGGCTACACCTTC. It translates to CASSPGQTNYGYTF.

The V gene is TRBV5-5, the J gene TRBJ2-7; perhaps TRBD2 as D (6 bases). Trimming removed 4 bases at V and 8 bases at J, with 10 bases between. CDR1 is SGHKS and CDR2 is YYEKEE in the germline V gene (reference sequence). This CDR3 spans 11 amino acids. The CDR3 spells CASSPGGKQYF. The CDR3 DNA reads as TGTGCCAGCAGCCCTGGAGGGAAGCAGTACTTC.

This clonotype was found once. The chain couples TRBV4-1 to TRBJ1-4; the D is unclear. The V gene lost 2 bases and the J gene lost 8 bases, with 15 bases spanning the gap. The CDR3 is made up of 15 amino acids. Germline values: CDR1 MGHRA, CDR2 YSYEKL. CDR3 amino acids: CASSQSGSFGEKLFF. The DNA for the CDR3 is TGCGCCAGCAGCCAATCGGGCTCCTTTGGAGAAAAACTGTTTTTT.

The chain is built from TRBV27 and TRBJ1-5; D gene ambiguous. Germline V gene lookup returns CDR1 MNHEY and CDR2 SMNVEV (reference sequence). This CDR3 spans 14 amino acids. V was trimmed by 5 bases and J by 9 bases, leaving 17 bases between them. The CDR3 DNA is TGTGCCAGCAGTGTGCATAGTTCGATGTGGCCCCAGCATTTT. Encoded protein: CASSVHSSMWPQHF.

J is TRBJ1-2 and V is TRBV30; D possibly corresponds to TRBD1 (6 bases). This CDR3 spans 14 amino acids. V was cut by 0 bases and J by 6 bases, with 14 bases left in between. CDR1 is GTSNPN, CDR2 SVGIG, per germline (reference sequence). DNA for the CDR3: TGTGCCTGGAGTGTGGGGGGCGCGGTTAATGGCTACACCTTC. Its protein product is CAWSVGGAVNGYTF.

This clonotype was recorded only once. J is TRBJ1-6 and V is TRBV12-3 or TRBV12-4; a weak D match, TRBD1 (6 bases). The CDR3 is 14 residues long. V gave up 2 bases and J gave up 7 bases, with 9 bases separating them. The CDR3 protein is CASSLYRENSPLHF. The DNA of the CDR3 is TGTGCCAGCAGTTTATACAGGGAAAATTCACCCCTCCACTTT.

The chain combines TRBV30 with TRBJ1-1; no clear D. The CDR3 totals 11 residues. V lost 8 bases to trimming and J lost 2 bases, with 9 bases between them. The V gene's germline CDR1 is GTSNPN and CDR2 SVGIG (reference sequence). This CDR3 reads CARQVNTEAFF. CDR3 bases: TGTGCCCGTCAGGTAAACACTGAAGCTTTCTTT.

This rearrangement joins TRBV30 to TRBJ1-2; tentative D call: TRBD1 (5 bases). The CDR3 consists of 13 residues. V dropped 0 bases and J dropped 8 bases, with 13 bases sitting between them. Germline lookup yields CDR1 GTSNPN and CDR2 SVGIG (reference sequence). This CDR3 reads CAWSVRDLGGYTF. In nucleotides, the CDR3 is TGTGCCTGGAGTGTACGGGACTTGGGGGGCTACACCTTC.

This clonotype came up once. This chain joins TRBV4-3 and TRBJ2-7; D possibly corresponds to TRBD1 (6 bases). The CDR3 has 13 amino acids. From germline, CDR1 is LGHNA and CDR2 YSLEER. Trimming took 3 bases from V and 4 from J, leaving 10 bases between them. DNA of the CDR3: TGCGCCAGCAGCCACCCCGGACAGTACGAGCAGTACTTC. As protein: CASSHPGQYEQYF.

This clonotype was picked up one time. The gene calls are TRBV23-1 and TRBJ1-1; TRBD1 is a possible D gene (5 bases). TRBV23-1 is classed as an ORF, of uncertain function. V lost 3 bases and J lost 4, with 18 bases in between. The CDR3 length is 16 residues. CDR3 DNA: TGCGCCAGCAGTCAGGCGGTGGGGCAGGGAGGCACTGAAGCTTTCTTT. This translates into CASSQAVGQGGTEAFF.

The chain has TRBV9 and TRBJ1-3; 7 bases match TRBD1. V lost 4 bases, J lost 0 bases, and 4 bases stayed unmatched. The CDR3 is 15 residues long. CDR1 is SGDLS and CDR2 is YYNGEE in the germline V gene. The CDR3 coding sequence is TGTGCCAGCAGCACGACAGGGAACTCTGGAAACACCATATATTTT. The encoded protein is CASSTTGNSGNTIYF.

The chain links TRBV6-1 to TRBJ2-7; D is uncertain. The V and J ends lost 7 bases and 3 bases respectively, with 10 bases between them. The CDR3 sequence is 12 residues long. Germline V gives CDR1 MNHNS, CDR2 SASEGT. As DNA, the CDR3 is TGTGCCAGCACCGCCTCCTTCTACGAGCAGTACTTC. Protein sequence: CASTASFYEQYF.

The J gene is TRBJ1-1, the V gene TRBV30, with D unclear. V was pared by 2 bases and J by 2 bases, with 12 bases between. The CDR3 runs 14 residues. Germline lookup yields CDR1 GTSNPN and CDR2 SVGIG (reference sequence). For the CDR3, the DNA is TGTGCCTGGAGTTCCGGGCCGACCAACACTGAAGCTTTCTTT. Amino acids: CAWSSGPTNTEAFF.

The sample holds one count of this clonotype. The CDR3: CASSFLAGGTYNEQFF. In nucleotides, the CDR3 is TGTGCCAGCAGTTTCTTAGCGGGGGGCACCTACAATGAGCAGTTCTTC. The V call is TRBV12-3 or TRBV12-4, the J call TRBJ2-1, with TRBD2 matching over 10 bases. The CDR3 runs to 16 residues. V gave up 3 bases and J gave up 2 bases; unmatched junction bases: 4.

The CDR3 reads CASRATGSQPQHF. The CDR3 bases are TGTGCCAGCAGAGCGACAGGGAGTCAGCCCCAGCATTTT. V gene TRBV7-2 combines with J gene TRBJ1-5, with 7 bases aligning to TRBD1. The germline V gene encodes CDR1 SGHTA and CDR2 FQGNSA. V dropped 6 bases and J dropped 6; count of bases not matched to a gene: 5. This CDR3 is 13 amino acids long.

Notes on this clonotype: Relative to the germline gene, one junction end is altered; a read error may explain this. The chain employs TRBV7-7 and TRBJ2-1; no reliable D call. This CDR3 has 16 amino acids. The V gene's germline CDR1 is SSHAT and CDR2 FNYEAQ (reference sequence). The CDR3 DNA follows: TGTGCTAGCAGCTTTGGGCCCTCAAGCTCCTACAATGAGCAGTTCTTC. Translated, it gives CASSFGPSSSYNEQFF.

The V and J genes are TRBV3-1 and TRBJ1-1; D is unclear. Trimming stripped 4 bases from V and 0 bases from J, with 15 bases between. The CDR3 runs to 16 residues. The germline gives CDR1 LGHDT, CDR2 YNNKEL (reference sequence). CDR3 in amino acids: CASSPGLGVMNTEAFF. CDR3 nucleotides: TGTGCCAGCAGCCCAGGCCTAGGAGTTATGAACACTGAAGCTTTCTTT.

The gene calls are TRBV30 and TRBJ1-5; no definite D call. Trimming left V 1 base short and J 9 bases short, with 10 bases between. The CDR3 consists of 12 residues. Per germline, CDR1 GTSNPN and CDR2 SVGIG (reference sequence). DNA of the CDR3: TGTGCCTGGAGTGCACCTTTGAGGCCCCAGCATTTT. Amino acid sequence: CAWSAPLRPQHF. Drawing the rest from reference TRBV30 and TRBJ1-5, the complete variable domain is SQTIHQWPATLVQPVGSPLSLECTVEGTSNPNLYWYRQAAGRGLQLLFYSVGIGQISSEVPQNLSASRPQDRQFILSSKKLLLSDSGFYLCAWSAPLRPQHFGDGTRLSIL.

The CDR3 region is CASSSPHEQYF. CDR3 nucleotide sequence: TGTGCCAGCAGTTCCCCTCACGAGCAGTACTTC. V usage is TRBV28 and J usage is TRBJ2-7, with D unclear. V lost 4 bases and J lost 5, with 6 bases in between. CDR1 and CDR2 (germline): MDHEN, SYDVKM. The CDR3 extends over 11 amino acids.

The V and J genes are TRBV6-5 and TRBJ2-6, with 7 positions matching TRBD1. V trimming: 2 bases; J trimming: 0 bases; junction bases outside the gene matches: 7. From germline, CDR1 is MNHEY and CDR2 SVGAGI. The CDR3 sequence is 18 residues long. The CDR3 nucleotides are TGTGCCAGCAGTTACGGGGCAGGGGGTCTCTCTGGGGCCAACGTCCTGACTTTC. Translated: CASSYGAGGLSGANVLTF.

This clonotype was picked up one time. In DNA, the CDR3 is TGTGCCAGCTACCAAGGGGCGGGGGCGCAGTATTTT. This codes for CASYQGAGAQYF. The chain is built from TRBV28 and TRBJ2-3; 7 bases match TRBD2. The CDR3 is made up of 12 amino acids. J gave up 10 bases and V 8 bases, and 9 bases lay outside the gene matches. Germline CDR1 MDHEN, CDR2 SYDVKM.

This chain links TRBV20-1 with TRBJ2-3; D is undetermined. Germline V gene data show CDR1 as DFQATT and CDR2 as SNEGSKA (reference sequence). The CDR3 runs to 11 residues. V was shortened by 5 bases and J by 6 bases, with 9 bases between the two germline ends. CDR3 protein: CSAQSLDTQYF. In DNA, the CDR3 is TGCAGTGCTCAGAGTCTGGATACGCAGTATTTT.

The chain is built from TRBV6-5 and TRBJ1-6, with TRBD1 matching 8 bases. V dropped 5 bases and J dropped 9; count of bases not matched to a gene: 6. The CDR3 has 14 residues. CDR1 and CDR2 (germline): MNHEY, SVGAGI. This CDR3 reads CASSDRGGSSPLHF. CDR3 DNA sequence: TGTGCCAGCAGTGACAGGGGAGGGAGTTCACCCCTCCACTTT.

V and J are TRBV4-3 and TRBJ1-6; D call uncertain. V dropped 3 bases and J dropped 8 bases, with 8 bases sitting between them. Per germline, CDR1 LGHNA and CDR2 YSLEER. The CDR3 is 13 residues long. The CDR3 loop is CASSQRLDSPLHF. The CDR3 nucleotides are TGCGCCAGCAGCCAGAGATTGGATTCACCCCTCCACTTT.

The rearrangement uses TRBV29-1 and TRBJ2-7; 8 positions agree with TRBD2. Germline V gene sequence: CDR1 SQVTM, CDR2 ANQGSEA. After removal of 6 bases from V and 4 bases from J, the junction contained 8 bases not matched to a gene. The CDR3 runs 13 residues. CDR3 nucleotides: TGCAGCGTCCCGGGACTAGGGTTGTACGAGCAGTACTTC. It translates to CSVPGLGLYEQYF.

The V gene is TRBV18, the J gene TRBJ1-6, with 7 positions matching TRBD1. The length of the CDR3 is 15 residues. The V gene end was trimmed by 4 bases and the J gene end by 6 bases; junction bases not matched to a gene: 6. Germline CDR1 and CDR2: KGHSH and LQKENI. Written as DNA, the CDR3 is TGTGCCAGCTCACTAATACAGGGGAGTAATTCACCCCTCCACTTT. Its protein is CASSLIQGSNSPLHF.

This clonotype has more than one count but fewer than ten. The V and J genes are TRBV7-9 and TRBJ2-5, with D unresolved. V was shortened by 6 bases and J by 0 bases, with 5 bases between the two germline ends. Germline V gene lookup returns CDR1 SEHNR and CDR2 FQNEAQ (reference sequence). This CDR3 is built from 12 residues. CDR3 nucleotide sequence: TGTGCCAGCAGTTGGTACCAAGAGACCCAGTACTTC. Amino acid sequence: CASSWYQETQYF.